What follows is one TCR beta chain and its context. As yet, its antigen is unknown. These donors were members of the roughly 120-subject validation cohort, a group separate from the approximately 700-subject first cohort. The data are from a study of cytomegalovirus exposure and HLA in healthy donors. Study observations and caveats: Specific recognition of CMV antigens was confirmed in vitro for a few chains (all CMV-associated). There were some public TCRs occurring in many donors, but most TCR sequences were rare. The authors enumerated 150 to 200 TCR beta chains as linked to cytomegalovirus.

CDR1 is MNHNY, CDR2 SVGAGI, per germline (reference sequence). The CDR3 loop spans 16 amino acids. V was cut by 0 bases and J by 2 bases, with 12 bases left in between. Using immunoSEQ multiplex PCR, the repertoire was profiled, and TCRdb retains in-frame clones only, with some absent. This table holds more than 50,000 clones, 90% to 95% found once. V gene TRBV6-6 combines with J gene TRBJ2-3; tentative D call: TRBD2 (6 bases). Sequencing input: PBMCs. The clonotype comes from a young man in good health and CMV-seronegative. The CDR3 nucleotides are TGTGCCAGCAGTTACTCGAAGGGGACTCTCACAGATACGCAGTATTTT. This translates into CASSYSKGTLTDTQYF.